The present TCR beta chain was sequenced within a study of shared clonotypes between healthy human individuals. Assay used: immunoSEQ multiplex PCR; TCRdb lists only in-frame clones, some missing. This sample has about 2 million clones, with about 95% found just once. The CDR3 is 15 residues long. V was trimmed by 6 bases and J by 2 bases, leaving 15 bases between them. The germline gives CDR1 SGDLS, CDR2 YYNGEE. The J gene is TRBJ2-1, the V gene TRBV9; maybe TRBD1 (5 bases). This TCR came from a young man in good health. The sequenced sample was naive CD4+ T cells sorted from blood. Specified subset: CD45RA+ positively selected. The CDR3 DNA reads as TGTGCCAGCACCAACAATCAGGGTACCTACAATGAGCAGTTCTTC. It is translated as CASTNNQGTYNEQFF.